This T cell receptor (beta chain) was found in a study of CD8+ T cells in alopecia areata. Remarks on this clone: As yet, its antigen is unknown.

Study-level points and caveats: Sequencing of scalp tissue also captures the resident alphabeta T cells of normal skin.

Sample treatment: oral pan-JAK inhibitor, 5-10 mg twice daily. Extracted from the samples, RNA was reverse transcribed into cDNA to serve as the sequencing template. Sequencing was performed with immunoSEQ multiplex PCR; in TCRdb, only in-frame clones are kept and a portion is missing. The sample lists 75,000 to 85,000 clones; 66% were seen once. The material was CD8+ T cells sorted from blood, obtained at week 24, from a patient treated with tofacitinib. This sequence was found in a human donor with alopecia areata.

The CDR3 loop is CASSQEDGSNQPQHF. CDR3 coding DNA: TGCGCCAGCAGCCAAGAGGACGGGAGCAATCAGCCCCAGCATTTT. The chain combines TRBV4-3 with TRBJ1-5; no definite D call. The V end lost 0 bases, the J end lost 1 base, and 7 bases lay between the germline ends. From germline, CDR1 is LGHNA and CDR2 YSLEER. The CDR3 consists of 15 residues.